The rows below give T cell receptor beta chains drawn from one sample of a study of T cell repertoires in cytomegalovirus infection. No antigen has been identified for these receptors. From the reads, TCRdb called clonotypes with MiXCR, one entry per CDR3 protein. The sample lists fewer than 1,000,000 distinct CDR3 sequences, about 33% occurring once. The material sequenced was cultured CD8+ T cells from PBMCs, taken from culture after CMV antigen stimulation. Receptor source: a human donor in good health (CMV status not recorded). Some clones in this sample may be carry-over from other donors' samples. The CDR3 runs from the conserved cysteine through the conserved F or W. The D gene is left open where the match is weak. Clone size, where shown, is once, few, many, or a class for clones that have expanded.

V gene	J gene	D gene	clone size	CDR3 DNA	CDR3 protein
TRBV24-1	TRBJ2-1	NA	NA	TGTGCCACCAGTGATCAGACAGGCGGGGGATACAATGAGCAGTTCTTC	CATSDQTGGGYNEQFF
TRBV27	TRBJ2-3	TRBD2	few	TGTGCCAGCAGTCCCGGGACTATCCGGGCAGATACGCAGTATTTT	CASSPGTIRADTQYF
TRBV5-1	TRBJ2-3	TRBD1	NA	TGCGCCAGCAGCTTGGCCATAGGGGGCGGCAACACAGATACGCAGTATTTT	CASSLAIGGGNTDTQYF
TRBV29-1	TRBJ2-2	NA	NA	TGCAGCGTGGACGGCGGGACAGCAAACACCGGGGAGCTGTTTTTT	CSVDGGTANTGELFF
TRBV6-1	TRBJ2-7	NA	NA	TGTGCCAGCAGTTCACCGGGACGGAGATTTAGCGAGCAGTACTTC	CASSSPGRRFSEQYF
TRBV19	TRBJ2-6	NA	few	TGTGCCAGTAGTAACCGGGGGGCGGCTGGGGCCAACGTCCTGACTTTC	CASSNRGAAGANVLTF
TRBV15	TRBJ2-1	TRBD1	NA	TGTGCCACCAGTCGAACAGGGGGCGCGAGAAATGAGCAGTTCTTC	CATSRTGGARNEQFF
TRBV28	TRBJ1-1	TRBD1	NA	TGTGCCAGCACCGTAGGACAGGTCACTGAAGCTTTCTTT	CASTVGQVTEAFF
TRBV12-3/TRBV12-4	TRBJ2-3	TRBD2	few	TGTGCCAGCAGCACCACTAGCGGGATCACAGATACGCAGTATTTT	CASSTTSGITDTQYF
TRBV6-2/TRBV6-3	TRBJ2-6	NA	NA	TGTGCCAGCAGTTACGAAGTAGCGCTGGACTCTGGGGCCAACGTCCTGACTTTC	CASSYEVALDSGANVLTF
TRBV6-2/TRBV6-3	TRBJ1-2	NA	many	TGTGCCACCACTGGGACACCCTATGGCTACACCTTC	CATTGTPYGYTF
TRBV12-3/TRBV12-4	TRBJ1-1	TRBD1	many	TGTGCCAGCAGTCCCATCCGACAGGGCTTGCAACTGAACACTGAAGCTTTCTTT	CASSPIRQGLQLNTEAFF
TRBV12-3/TRBV12-4	TRBJ2-2	TRBD1	few	TGTGCCAGCAGAAATGACAGGGACGGCACCGGGGAGCTGTTTTTT	CASRNDRDGTGELFF
TRBV11-3	TRBJ2-1	NA	NA	TGTGCCAGCAGCCCAACGACGGATGAGCAGTTCTTC	CASSPTTDEQFF